This T cell receptor (beta chain) was identified during a study of shared clonotypes between healthy human individuals. As for the study in general: Three plates were used per donor for CD4 naive, three for CD4 memory, two for CD8 naive and one for CD8 memory. General observations from the study: The study found roughly 5% of naive CD4 clonotypes shared across a handful of donors.

Trimming pared 6 bases from V and 5 bases from J, leaving 8 bases between. CDR1 is MNHEY and CDR2 is SVGAGI in the germline V gene. CDR3 length: 12 amino acids. CD45RO-negative CD8 cells positively selected for CCR7 made up the naive population, which excluded terminally differentiated effector memory CD45RA+ cells. All donors were healthy HIV-negative adults lacking recent acute infections or vaccinations. Details on this clone: No antigen is known for it.

Using around 180 ng DNA, some 30,000 T cell genomes, the sorted-subset replicate PCRs were run. The assay was immunoSEQ multiplex PCR, and TCRdb's table has in-frame clones only and misses some. The sample includes about 700,000 clones, 92% of them seen just once. The chain is built from TRBV6-5 and TRBJ2-1; no definite D call. The source is a man aged 25 to 40 in good health. Sequences were obtained from naive CD8+ T cells sorted from blood. CDR3 in DNA: TGTGCCAGCAGCGAACTGAACAATGAGCAGTTCTTC. Translating it yields CASSELNNEQFF.